Many counts were recorded for the clone carrying this T cell receptor beta chain. The CDR3 sequence is 15 residues long. V shed 0 bases and J shed 0 bases, with 10 bases lying between them. Looked up from germline, CDR1 is SQVTM and CDR2 is ANQGSEA. The data derive from a study of T cells in Graves' hyperthyroidism and ophthalmopathy. The investigators amplified TCR beta CDR3 regions from RNA transcripts. Carried out on the TCR CDR3, a first-round RT-PCR used the HTBI primer set. One entry per CDR3 protein results from TCRdb running MiXCR on the multiplex PCR reads. The sample yields hundreds of thousands of distinct CDR3 sequences, roughly 15% seen once.

The sequencing input was blood. V and J are TRBV29-1 and TRBJ2-3; D not resolved. The clonotype was recovered from a woman in her forties or fifties with Graves' ophthalmopathy. The CDR3 DNA reads TGCAGCGTTGAAGACCGTATTCGGAGCACAGATACGCAGTATTTT. It yields the protein CSVEDRIRSTDTQYF.